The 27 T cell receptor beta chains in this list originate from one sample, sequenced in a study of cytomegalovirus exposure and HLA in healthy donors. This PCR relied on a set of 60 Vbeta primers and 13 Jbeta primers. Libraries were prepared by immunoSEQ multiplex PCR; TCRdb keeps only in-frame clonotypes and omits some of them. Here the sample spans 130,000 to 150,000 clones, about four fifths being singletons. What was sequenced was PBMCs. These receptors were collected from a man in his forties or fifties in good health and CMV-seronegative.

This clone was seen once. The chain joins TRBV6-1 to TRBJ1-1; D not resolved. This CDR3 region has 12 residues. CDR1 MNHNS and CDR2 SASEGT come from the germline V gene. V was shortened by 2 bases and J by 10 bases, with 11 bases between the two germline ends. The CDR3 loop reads CASSEPLAGAFF. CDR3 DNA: TGTGCCAGCAGTGAACCTCTGGCTGGAGCTTTCTTT.

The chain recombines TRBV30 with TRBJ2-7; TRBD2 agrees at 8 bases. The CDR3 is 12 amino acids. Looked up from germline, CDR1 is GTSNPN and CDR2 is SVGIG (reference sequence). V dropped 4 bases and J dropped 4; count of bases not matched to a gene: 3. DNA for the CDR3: TGTGCCTGGACCACTAGCGGTTACGAGCAGTACTTC. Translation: CAWTTSGYEQYF.

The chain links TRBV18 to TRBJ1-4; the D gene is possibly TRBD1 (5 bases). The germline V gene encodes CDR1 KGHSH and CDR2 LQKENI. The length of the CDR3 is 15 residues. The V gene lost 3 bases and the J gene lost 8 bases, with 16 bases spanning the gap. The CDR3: CASSPMGIGVEKLFF. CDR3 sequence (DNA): TGTGCCAGCTCACCGATGGGCATAGGGGTCGAAAAACTGTTTTTT.

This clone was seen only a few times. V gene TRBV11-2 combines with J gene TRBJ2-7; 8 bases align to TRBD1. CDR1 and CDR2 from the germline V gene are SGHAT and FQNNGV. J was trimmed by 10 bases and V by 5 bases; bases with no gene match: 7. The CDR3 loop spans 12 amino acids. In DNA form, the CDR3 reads TGTGCCAGCAGCGAGACAGGGGAGGTTCAGTACTTC. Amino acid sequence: CASSETGEVQYF.

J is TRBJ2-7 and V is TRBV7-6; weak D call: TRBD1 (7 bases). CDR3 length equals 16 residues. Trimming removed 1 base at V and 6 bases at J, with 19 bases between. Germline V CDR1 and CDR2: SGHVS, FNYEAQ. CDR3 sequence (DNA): TGTGCCAGCAGCTTAGGTGCGGGACAGCCCGTCTCCGAGCAGTACTTC. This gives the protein CASSLGAGQPVSEQYF.

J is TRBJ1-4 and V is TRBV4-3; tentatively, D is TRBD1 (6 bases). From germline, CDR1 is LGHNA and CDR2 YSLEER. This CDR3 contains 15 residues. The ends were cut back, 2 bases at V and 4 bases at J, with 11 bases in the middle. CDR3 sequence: CASSQPGQSNEKLFF. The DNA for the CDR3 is TGCGCCAGCAGCCAACCCGGACAGAGTAATGAAAAACTGTTTTTT.

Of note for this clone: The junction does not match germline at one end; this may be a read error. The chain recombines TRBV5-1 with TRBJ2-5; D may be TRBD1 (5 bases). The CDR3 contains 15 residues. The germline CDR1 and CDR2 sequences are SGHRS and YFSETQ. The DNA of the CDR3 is TGCGCCAGCAGCTTGGGAAGCCAGGGCAAAGAAACCCAGTACTTC. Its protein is CASSLGSQGKETQYF. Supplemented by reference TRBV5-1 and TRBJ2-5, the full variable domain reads KAGVTQTPRYLIKTRGQQVTLSCSPISGHRSVSWYQQTPGQGLQFLFEYFSETQRNKGNFPGRFSGRQFSNSRSEMNVSTLELGDSALYLCASSLGSQGKETQYFGPGTRLLVL.

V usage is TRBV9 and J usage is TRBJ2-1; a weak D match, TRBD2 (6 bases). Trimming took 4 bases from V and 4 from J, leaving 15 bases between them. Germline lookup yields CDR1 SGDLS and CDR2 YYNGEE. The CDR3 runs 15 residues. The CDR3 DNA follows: TGTGCCAGCAGCCCGTGGAGGGCCGGGTACAATGAGCAGTTCTTC. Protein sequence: CASSPWRAGYNEQFF.

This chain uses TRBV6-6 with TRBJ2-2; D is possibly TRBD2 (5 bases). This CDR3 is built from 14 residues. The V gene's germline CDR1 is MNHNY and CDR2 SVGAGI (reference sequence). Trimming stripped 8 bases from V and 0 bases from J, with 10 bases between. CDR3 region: CASLEGSNTGELFF. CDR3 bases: TGTGCCAGCCTAGAGGGTTCGAACACCGGGGAGCTGTTTTTT.

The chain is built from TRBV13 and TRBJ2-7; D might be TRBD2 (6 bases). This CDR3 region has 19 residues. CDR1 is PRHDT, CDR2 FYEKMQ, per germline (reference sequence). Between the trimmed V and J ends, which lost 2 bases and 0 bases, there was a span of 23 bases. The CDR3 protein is CASSLLRAGTSLSSYEQYF. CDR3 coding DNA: TGTGCCAGCAGCTTATTAAGAGCCGGGACTTCCCTATCCTCCTACGAGCAGTACTTC.

The CDR3 sequence: CASSEKTSGGFLAKNIQYF. CDR3 nucleotides: TGCGCCAGCAGCGAGAAGACTAGCGGGGGTTTCCTAGCCAAAAACATTCAGTACTTC. The chain recombines TRBV5-1 with TRBJ2-4; TRBD2 matches at 12 bases. The V gene end was trimmed by 4 bases and the J gene end by 0 bases; junction bases not matched to a gene: 11. Per germline, CDR1 SGHRS and CDR2 YFSETQ. The CDR3 extends over 19 amino acids.

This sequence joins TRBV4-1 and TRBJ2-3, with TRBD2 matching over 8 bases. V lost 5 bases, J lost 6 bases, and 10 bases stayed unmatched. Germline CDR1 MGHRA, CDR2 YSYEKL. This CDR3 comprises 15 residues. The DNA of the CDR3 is TGCGCCAGCAGCAGCTTGGCGGGGGGAGGGGATACGCAGTATTTT. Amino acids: CASSSLAGGGDTQYF.

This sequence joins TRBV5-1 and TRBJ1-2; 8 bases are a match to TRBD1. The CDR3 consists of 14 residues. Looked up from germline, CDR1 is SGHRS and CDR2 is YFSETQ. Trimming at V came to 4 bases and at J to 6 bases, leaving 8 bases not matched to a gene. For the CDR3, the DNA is TGCGCCAGCAGCCCAGACAGGGGAGGGGATGGCTACACCTTC. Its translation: CASSPDRGGDGYTF. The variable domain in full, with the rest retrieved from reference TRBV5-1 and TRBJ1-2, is KAGVTQTPRYLIKTRGQQVTLSCSPISGHRSVSWYQQTPGQGLQFLFEYFSETQRNKGNFPGRFSGRQFSNSRSEMNVSTLELGDSALYLCASSPDRGGDGYTFGSGTRLTVV.

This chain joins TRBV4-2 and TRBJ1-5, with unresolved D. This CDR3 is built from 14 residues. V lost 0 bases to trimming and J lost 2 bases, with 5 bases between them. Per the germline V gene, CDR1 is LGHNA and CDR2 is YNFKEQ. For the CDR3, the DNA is TGTGCCAGCAGCCAAGAACACGGCAATCAGCCCCAGCATTTT. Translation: CASSQEHGNQPQHF.

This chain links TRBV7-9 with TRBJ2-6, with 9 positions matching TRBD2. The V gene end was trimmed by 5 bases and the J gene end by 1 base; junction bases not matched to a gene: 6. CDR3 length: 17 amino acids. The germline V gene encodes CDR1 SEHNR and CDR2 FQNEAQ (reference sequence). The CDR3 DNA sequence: TGTGCCAGCAGCATGGGACTAGCAGGATCTGGGGCCAACGTCCTGACTTTC. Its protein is CASSMGLAGSGANVLTF.

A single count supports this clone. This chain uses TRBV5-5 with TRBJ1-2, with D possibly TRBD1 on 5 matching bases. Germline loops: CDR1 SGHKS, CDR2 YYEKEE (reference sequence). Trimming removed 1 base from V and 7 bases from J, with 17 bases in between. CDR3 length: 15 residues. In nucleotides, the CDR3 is TGTGCCAGCAGCTTGCAGCAGGGCGGCCAGGTTGGCTACACCTTC. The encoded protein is CASSLQQGGQVGYTF. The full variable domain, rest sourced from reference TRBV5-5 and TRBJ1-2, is DAGVTQSPTHLIKTRGQQVTLRCSPISGHKSVSWYQQVLGQGPQFIFQYYEKEERGRGNFPDRFSARQFPNYSSELNVNALLLGDSALYLCASSLQQGGQVGYTFGSGTRLTVV.

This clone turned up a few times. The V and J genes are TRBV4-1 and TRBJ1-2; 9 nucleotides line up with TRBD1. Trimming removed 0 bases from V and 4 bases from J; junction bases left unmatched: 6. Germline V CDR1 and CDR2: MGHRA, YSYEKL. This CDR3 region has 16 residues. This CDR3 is CASSQEGDRGAYGYTF. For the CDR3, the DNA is TGCGCCAGCAGCCAAGAAGGCGACAGGGGGGCCTATGGCTACACCTTC.

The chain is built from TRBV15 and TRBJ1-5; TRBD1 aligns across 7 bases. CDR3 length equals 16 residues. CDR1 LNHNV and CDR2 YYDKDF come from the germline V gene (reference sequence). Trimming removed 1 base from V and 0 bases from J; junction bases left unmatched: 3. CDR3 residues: CATSRGGGDSNQPQHF. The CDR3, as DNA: TGTGCCACCAGCAGAGGAGGGGGCGATAGCAATCAGCCCCAGCATTTT.

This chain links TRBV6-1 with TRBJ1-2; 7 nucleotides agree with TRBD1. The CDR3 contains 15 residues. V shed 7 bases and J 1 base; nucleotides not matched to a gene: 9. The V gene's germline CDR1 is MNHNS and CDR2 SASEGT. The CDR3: CASIRDREYNYGYTF. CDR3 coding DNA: TGTGCCAGCATTCGAGACAGGGAATATAACTATGGCTACACCTTC.

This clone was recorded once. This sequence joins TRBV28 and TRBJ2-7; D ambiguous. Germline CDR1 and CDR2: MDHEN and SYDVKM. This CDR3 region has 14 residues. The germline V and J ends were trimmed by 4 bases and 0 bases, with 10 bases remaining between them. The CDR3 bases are TGTGCCAGCAGTTCTGGTGACAACTCCTACGAGCAGTACTTC. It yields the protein CASSSGDNSYEQYF.

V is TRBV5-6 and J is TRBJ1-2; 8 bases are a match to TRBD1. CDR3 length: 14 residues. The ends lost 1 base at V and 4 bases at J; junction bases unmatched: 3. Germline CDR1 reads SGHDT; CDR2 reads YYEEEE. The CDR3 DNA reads TGTGCCAGCAGCTTGCTCGACAGGGGCTATGGCTACACCTTC. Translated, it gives CASSLLDRGYGYTF.

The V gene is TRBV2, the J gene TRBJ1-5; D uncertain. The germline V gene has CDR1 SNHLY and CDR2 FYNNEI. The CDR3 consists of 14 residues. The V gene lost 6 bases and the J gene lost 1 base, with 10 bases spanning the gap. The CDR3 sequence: CASSETYSNQPQHF. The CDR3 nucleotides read TGTGCCAGCAGCGAAACATACAGCAATCAGCCCCAGCATTTT.

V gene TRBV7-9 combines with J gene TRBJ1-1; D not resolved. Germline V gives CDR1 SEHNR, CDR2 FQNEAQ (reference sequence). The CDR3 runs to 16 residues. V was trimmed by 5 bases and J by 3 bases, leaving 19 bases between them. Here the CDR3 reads CASSPPSAGAYTEAFF. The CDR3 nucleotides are TGTGCCAGCAGCCCGCCCTCTGCAGGTGCGTACACTGAAGCTTTCTTT.

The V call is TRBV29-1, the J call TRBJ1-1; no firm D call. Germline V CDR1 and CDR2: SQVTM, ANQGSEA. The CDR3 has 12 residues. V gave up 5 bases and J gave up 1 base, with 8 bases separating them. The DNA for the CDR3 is TGCAGCGTTACACTAACGAACACTGAAGCTTTCTTT. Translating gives CSVTLTNTEAFF.

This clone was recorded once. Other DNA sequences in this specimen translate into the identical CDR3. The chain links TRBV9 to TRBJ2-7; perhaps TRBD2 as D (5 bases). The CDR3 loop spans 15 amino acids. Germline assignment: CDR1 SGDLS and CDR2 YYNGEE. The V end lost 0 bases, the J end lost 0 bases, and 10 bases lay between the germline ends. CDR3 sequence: CASSVGGSSSYEQYF. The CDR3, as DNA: TGTGCCAGCAGCGTAGGCGGGTCGAGCTCCTACGAGCAGTACTTC.

The CDR3 region is CASSPQRGASSGANVLTF. The DNA of the CDR3 is TGTGCCAGTAGTCCACAGCGGGGGGCAAGCTCTGGGGCCAACGTCCTGACTTTC. This chain links TRBV19 with TRBJ2-6; TRBD2 agrees at 9 bases. CDR3 length equals 18 residues. Germline assignment: CDR1 LNHDA and CDR2 SQIVND (reference sequence). The V gene end was trimmed by 5 bases and the J gene end by 0 bases; junction bases not matched to a gene: 8. The full variable domain, with the rest looked up from reference TRBV19 and TRBJ2-6, is DGGITQSPKYLFRKEGQNVTLSCEQNLNHDAMYWYRQDPGQGLRLIYYSQIVNDFQKGDIAEGYSVSREKKESFPLTVTSAQKNPTAFYLCASSPQRGASSGANVLTFGAGSRLTVL.

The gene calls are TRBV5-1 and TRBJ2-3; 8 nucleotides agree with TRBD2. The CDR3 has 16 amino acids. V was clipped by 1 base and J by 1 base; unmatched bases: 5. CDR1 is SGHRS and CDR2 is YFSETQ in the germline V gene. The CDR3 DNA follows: TGCGCCAGCAGCTTGAGGCCAGCGGGGGGCACAGATACGCAGTATTTT. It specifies CASSLRPAGGTDTQYF.